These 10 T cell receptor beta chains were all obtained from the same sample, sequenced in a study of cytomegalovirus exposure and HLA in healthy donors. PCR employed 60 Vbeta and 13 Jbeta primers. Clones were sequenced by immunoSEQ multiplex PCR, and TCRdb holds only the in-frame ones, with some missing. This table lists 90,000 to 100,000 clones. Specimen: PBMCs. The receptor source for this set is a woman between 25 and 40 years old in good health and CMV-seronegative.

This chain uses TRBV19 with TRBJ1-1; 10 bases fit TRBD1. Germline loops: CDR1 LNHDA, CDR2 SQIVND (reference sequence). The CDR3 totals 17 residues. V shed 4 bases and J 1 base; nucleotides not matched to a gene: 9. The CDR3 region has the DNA TGTGCCAGTAGTACCGTGACAGGGGGCGAGTGGAACACTGAAGCTTTCTTT. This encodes CASSTVTGGEWNTEAFF.

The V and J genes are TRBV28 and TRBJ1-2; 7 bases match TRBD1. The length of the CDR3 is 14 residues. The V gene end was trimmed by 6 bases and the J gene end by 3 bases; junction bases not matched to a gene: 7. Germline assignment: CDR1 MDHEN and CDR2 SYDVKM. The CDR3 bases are TGTGCCAGCAGGGAAGCAGGGGGAGACTATGGCTACACCTTC. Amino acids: CASREAGGDYGYTF.

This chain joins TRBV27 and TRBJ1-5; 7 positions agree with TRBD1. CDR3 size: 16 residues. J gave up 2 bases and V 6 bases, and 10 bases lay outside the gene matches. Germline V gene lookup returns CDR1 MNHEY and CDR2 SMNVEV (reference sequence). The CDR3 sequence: CASSTLQGSRNQPQHF. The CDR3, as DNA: TGTGCCAGCAGCACACTACAGGGGTCGCGCAATCAGCCCCAGCATTTT.

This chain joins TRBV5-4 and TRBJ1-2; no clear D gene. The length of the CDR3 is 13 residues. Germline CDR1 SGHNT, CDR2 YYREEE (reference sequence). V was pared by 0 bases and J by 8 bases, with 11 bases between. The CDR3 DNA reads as TGTGCCAGCAGCTTGGTAGAGGGCAAGGGCTACACCTTC. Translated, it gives CASSLVEGKGYTF.

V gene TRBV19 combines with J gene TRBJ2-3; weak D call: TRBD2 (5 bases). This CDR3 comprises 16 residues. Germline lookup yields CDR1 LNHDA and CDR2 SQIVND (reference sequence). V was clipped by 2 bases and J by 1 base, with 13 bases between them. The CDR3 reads CASSIRARRGTDTQYF. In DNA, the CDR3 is TGTGCCAGTAGTATAAGGGCCCGGCGGGGCACAGATACGCAGTATTTT.

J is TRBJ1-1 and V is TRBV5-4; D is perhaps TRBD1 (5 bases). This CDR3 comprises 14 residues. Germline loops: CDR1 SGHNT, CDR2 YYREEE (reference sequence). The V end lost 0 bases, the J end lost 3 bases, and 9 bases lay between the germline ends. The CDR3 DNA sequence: TGTGCCAGCAGCTTGGATACAGGCTACACTGAAGCTTTCTTT. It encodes CASSLDTGYTEAFF. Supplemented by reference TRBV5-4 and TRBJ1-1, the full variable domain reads ETGVTQSPTHLIKTRGQQVTLRCSSQSGHNTVSWYQQALGQGPQFIFQYYREEENGRGNFPPRFSGLQFPNYSSELNVNALELDDSALYLCASSLDTGYTEAFFGQGTRLTVV.

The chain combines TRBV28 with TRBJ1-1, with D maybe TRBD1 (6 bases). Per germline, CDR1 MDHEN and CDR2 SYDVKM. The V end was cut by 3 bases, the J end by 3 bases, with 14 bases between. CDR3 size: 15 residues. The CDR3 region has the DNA TGTGCCAGCAGTTTTCTTGTACAGGGAGACACTGAAGCTTTCTTT. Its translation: CASSFLVQGDTEAFF.

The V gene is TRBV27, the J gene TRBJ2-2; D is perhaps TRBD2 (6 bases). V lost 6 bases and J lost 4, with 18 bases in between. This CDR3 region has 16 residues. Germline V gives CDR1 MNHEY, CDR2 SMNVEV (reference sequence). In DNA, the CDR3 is TGTGCCAGCAGCCCCCGCGATGCGGGAATCACCGGGGAGCTGTTTTTT. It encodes CASSPRDAGITGELFF.

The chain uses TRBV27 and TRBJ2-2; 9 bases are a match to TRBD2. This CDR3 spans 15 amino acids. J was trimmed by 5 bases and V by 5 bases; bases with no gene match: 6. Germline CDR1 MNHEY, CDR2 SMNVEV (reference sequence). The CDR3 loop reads CASSAIAGETGELFF. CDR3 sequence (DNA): TGTGCCAGCAGTGCCATAGCGGGAGAGACCGGGGAGCTGTTTTTT.

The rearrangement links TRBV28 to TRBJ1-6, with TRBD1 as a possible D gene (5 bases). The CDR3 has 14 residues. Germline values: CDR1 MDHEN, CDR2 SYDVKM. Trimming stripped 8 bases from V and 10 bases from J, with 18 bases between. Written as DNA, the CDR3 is TGTGCCAGCGGGAGGACATTTTCCAGCTCACCCCTCCACTTT. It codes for CASGRTFSSSPLHF.